This record looks at one T cell receptor (beta chain) sequence and its context. Which antigen it targets is not known. The data derive from a study of T cells expressing NK-cell markers (dated by TCRdb to 2020 to 2021). In the study overall: Three sorted T-cell subsets (CD3+CD56+NKG2C+, CD3+CD56+NKG2C- and CD3+CD56-NKG2C+) from fewer than 10 donors had their TCR beta-chain repertoires profiled. Seven of the eight sequenced donors were HCMV-seropositive and one was HCMV-seronegative. The eight sequenced donors were randomly selected healthy volunteers, three men and five women. Sequencing of the libraries produced 2 x 150 bp reads on Illumina HiSeq 2000/2500, MiSeq or NextSeq.

The instrument was an Illumina HiSeq 2000. TCR beta cDNA libraries were made by 5'RACE template switching that added a universal primer site and unique molecular identifiers. cDNA synthesis was primed from the TCR beta constant segment and was followed by two successive PCR amplification steps. In the paper's pipeline: Reads were demultiplexed and grouped by UMI with MIGEC, and clonotypes were assembled and quantified with MiTCR. To remove erroneous sequences, TCR cDNA sequences were retained only when supported by two or more reads. The tcR package was used for downstream repertoire analysis, with clonotypes matched between fractions based on CDR3 nucleotide sequence plus V segment. VDJmatch was used to annotate antigen specificity against VDJdb, with one amino acid substitution allowed in CDR3. TCRdb reprocessed the reads and lists each CDR3 protein sequence as a single entry, with no DNA. The V and J calls follow TCRdb's processing rather than the paper's. The sample's table covers more than 400,000 distinct CDR3 sequences. Under 7.5% of the sample is held by the ten biggest clonotypes.

General findings and caveats noted by the study authors: Whether the expanded NKG2C-expressing T cell clones were specific for HCMV antigens was left unclear. Those dominant clonotypes were again the most abundant among CD3+CD56-NKG2C+ cells in several donors, at roughly 28.3-65%. For six donors, the dominant CD3+CD56+NKG2C+ clonotypes were among the top 10 CD8+ clonotypes and accounted for about 1.0-8% of CD8+ T cells.

A commercial ELISA kit detecting HCMV-specific IgG in serum was used to determine HCMV serostatus. Ficoll density gradient centrifugation was used to isolate peripheral blood mononuclear cells from blood. There are 13 amino acids in the CDR3, from cysteine to phenylalanine inclusive. No DNA was logged. This clonotype was obtained from a woman aged 18 to 75 in good health. The chain couples TRBV12-3 or TRBV12-4 to TRBJ2-2. Sequenced material: blood T cells: a sorted CD56 or NKG2C T cell subset, CD4+ or CD8+ T cells, or bulk PBMC T cells (not recorded which). Here the CDR3 is given as CATLQLNTGELFF.